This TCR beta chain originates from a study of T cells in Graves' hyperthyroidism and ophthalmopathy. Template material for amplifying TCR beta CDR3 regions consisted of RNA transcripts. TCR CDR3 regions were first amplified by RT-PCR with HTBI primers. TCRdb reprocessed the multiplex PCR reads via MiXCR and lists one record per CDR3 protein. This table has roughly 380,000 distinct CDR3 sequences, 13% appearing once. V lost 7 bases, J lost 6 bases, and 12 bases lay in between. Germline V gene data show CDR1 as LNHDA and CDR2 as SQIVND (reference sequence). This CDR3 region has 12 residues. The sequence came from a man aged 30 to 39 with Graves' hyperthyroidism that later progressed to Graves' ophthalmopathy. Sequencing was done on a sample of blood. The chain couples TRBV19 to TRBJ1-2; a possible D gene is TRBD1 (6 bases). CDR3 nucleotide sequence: TGTGCCAGTACCGTTAACAGGGATGGCTACACCTTC. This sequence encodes CASTVNRDGYTF.